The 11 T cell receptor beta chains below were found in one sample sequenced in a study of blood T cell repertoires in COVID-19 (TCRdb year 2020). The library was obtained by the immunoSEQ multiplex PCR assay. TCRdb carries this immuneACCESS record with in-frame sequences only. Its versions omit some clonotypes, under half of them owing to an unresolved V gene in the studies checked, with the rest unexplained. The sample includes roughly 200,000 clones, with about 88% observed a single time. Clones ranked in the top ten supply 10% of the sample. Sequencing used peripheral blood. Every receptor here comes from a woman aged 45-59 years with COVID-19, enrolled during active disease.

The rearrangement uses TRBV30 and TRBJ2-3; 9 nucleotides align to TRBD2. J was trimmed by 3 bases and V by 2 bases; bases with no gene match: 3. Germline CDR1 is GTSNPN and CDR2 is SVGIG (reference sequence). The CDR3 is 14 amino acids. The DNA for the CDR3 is TGTGCCTGGAGTAGAGGACTAGCGACAGATACGCAGTATTTT. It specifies CAWSRGLATDTQYF.

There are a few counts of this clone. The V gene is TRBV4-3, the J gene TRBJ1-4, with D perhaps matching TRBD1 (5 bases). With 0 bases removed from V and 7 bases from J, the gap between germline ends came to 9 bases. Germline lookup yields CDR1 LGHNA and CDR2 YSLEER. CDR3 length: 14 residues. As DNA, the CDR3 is TGCGCCAGCAGCCAAGAGGGGAGGGGTGAAAAACTGTTTTTT. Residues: CASSQEGRGEKLFF.

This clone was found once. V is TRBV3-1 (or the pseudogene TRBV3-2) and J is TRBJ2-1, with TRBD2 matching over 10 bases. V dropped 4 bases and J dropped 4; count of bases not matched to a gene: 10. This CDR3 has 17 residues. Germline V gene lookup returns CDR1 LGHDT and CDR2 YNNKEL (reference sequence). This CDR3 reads CASSLLGRTSGYNEQFF. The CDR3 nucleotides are TGTGCCAGCAGCCTACTAGGGAGGACTAGCGGATACAATGAGCAGTTCTTC.

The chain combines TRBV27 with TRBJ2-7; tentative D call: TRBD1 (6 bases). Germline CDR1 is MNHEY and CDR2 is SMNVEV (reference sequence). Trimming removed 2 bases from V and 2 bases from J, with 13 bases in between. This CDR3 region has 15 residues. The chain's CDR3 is CASSLRQGPAYEQYF. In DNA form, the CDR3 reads TGTGCCAGCAGTTTAAGGCAGGGGCCCGCCTACGAGCAGTACTTC.

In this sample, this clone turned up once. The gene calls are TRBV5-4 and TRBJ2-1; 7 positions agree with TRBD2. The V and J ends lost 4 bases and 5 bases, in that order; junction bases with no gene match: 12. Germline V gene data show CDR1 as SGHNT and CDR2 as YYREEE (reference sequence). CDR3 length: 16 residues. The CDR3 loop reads CASSRGGLAVNNEQFF. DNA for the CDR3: TGTGCCAGCAGCCGGGGAGGTCTAGCGGTCAACAATGAGCAGTTCTTC.

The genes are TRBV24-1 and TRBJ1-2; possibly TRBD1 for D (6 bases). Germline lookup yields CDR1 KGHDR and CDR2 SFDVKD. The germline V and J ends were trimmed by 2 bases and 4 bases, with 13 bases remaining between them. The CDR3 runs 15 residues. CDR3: CATSDSPGDLYGYTF. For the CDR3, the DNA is TGTGCCACCAGTGATTCCCCAGGGGACCTCTATGGCTACACCTTC.

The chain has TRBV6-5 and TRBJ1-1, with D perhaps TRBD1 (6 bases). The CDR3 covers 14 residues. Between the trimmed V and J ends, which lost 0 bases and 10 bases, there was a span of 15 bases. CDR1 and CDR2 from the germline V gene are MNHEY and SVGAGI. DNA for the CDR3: TGTGCCAGCAGTTACTCAGGGCACAGGGAGATAGCTTTCTTT. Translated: CASSYSGHREIAFF.

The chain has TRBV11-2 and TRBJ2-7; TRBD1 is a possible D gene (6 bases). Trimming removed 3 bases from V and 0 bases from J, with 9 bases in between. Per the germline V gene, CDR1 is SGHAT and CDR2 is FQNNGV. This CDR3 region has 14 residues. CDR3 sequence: CASSFNRASYEQYF. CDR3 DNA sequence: TGTGCCAGCAGCTTCAACAGGGCCTCCTACGAGCAGTACTTC.

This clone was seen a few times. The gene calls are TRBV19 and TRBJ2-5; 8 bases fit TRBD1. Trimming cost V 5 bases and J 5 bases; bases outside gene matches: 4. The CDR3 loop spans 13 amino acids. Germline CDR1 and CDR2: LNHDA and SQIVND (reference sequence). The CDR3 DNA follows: TGTGCCAGTAGTGACAGGGGTAGGGAGACCCAGTACTTC. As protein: CASSDRGRETQYF. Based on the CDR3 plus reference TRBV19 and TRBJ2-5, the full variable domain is DGGITQSPKYLFRKEGQNVTLSCEQNLNHDAMYWYRQDPGQGLRLIYYSQIVNDFQKGDIAEGYSVSREKKESFPLTVTSAQKNPTAFYLCASSDRGRETQYFGPGTRLLVL.

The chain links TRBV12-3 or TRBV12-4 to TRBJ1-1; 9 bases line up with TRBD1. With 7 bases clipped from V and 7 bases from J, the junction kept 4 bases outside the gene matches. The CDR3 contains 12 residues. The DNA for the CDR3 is TGTGCCAGCACCTCGGACAGGGGTGAAGCTTTCTTT. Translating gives CASTSDRGEAFF.

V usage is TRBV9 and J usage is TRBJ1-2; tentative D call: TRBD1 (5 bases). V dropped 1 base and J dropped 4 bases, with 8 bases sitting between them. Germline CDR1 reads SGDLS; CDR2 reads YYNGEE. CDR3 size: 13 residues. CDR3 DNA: TGTGCCAGCAGCGTACAGGGTAGCTATGGCTACACCTTC. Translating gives CASSVQGSYGYTF.